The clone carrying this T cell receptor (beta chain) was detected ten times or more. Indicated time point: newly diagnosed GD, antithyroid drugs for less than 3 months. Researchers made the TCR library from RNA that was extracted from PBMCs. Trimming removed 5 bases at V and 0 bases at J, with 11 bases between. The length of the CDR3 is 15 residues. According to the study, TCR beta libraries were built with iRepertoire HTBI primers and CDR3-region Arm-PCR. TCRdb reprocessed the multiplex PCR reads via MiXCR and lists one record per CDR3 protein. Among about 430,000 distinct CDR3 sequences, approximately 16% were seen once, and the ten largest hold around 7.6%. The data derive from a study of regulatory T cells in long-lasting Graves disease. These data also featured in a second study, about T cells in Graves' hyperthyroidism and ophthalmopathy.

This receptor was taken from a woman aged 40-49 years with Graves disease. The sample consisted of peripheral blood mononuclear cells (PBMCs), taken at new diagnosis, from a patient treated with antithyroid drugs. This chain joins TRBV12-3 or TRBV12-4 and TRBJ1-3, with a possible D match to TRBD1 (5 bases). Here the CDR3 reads CASSRKTDSGNTIYF. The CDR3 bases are TGTGCCAGCAGTCGAAAGACAGACTCTGGAAACACCATATATTTT.